This T cell receptor beta chain comes out of a study of neurological immune-mediated disorders. The wider study: The multiple sclerosis group of some 35 included roughly 31 relapsing-remitting and 3 secondary progressive patients.

Trimming removed 2 bases from V and 2 bases from J, with 19 bases in between. The CDR3 extends over 17 amino acids. Germline V gives CDR1 DFQATT, CDR2 SNEGSKA (reference sequence). This clonotype was detected ten times or more. Via MiXCR, TCRdb re-called the 5' RACE reads, giving one row per CDR3 protein. The table has approximately 60,000 distinct CDR3 sequences, around 4% seen once. The origin of this receptor is a man in his forties or fifties with multiple sclerosis. V gene TRBV20-1 combines with J gene TRBJ1-3, with D possibly TRBD1 on 5 matching bases. Sequencing was done on a sample of PBMCs. The chain's CDR3 is CSARYQGGGLPGNTIYF. The CDR3 DNA follows: TGCAGTGCTAGATACCAGGGAGGTGGACTACCTGGAAACACCATATATTTT.